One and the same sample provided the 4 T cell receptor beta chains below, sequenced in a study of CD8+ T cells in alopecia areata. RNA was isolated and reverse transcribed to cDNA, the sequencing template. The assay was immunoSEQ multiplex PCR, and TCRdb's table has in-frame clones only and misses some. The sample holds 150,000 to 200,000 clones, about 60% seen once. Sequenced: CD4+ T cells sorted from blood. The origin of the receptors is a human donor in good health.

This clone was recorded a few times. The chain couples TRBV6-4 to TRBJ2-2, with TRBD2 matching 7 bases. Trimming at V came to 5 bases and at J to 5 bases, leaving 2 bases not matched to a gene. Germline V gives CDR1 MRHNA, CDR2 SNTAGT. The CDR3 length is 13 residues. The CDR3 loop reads CASSSGETGELFF. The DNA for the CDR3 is TGTGCCAGCAGTAGCGGGGAAACCGGGGAGCTGTTTTTT.

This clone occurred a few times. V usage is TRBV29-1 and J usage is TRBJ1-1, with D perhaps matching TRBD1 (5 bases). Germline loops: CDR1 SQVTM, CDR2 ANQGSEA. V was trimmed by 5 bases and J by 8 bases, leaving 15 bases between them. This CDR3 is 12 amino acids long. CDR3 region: CSVRRGRAEAFF. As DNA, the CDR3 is TGCAGCGTTAGAAGGGGACGCGCAGAAGCTTTCTTT.

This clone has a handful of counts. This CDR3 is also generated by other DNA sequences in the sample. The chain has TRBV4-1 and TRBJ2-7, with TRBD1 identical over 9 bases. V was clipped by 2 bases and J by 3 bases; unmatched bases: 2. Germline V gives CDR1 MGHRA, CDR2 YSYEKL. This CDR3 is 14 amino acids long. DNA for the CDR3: TGCGCCAGCAGCCAACCGGGACAGGGCTACGAGCAGTACTTC. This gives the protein CASSQPGQGYEQYF.

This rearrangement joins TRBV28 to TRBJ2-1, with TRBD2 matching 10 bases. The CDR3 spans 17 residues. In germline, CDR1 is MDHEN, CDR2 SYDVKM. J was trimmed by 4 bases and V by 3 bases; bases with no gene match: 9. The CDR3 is CASSLVIAGGSYNEQFF. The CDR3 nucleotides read TGTGCCAGCAGTTTGGTAATAGCGGGAGGTTCATACAATGAGCAGTTCTTC. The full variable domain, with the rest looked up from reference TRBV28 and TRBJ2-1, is DVKVTQSSRYLVKRTGEKVFLECVQDMDHENMFWYRQDPGLGLRLIYFSYDVKMKEKGDIPEGYSVSREKKERFSLILESASTNQTSMYLCASSLVIAGGSYNEQFFGPGTRLTVL.